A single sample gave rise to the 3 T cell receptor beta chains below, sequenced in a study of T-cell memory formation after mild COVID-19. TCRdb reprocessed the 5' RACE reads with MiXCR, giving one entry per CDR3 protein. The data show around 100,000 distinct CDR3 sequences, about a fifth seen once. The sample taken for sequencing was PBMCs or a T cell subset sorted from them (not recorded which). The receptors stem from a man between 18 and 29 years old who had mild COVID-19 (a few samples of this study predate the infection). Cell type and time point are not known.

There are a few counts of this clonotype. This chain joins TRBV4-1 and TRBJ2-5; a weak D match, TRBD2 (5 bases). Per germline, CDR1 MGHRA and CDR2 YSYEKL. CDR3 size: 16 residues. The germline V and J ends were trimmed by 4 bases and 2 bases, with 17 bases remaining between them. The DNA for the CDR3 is TGCGCCAGCAGCCCTCTCCGCGAGCGGCCACAAGAGACCCAGTACTTC. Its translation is CASSPLRERPQETQYF.

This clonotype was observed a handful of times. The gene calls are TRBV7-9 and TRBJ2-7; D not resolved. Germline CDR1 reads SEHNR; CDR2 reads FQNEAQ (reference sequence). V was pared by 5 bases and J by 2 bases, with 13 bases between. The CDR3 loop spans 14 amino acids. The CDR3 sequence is CASSPAENPYEQYF. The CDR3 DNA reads TGTGCCAGCAGCCCGGCCGAAAACCCCTACGAGCAGTACTTC. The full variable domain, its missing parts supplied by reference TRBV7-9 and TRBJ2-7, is DTGVSQNPRHKITKRGQNVTFRCDPISEHNRLYWYRQTLGQGPEFLTYFQNEAQLEKSRLLSDRFSAERPKGSFSTLEIQRTEQGDSAMYLCASSPAENPYEQYFGPGTRLTVT.

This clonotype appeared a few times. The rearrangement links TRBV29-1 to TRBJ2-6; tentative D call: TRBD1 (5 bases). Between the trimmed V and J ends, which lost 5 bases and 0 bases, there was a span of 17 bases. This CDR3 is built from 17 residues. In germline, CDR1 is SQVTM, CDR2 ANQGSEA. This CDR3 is CSVIGVEDTSGANVLTF. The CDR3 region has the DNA TGCAGCGTTATAGGGGTGGAAGACACCTCTGGGGCCAACGTCCTGACTTTC.